This is a list of T cell receptor beta chains from one sample in a study of chemoradiotherapy in HPV16-positive cancers. Only in-frame clones appear in the TCRdb table, and some are missing; sequencing was by immunoSEQ multiplex PCR. The table has approximately 32,000 clones, 80% to 90% seen once. Source: blood, taken from a patient who underwent chemoradiotherapy. The receptors originated from a human donor with HPV-associated anogenital cancer. CDR3s include the opening cysteine and the closing phenylalanine or tryptophan. The order of the fields is V gene, J gene, clone size, D gene, CDR3 protein, CDR3 DNA. A D gene is named only where the DNA matches it firmly. Where a row states a size, it is once, few, many or the class of an expanded clone; other rows omit it.

V gene: TRBV9
J gene: TRBJ2-1
clone size: -
D gene: TRBD2
CDR3 protein: CASSVGTSGEYEQFF
CDR3 DNA: TGTGCCAGCAGCGTAGGGACTAGCGGGGAGTACGAGCAGTTCTTC

V gene: TRBV4-3
J gene: TRBJ2-3
clone size: -
D gene: -
CDR3 protein: CASSLYHGGQWTDTQYF
CDR3 DNA: TGCGCCAGCAGCTTGTATCACGGGGGCCAATGGACAGATACGCAGTATTTT

V gene: TRBV27
J gene: TRBJ1-2
clone size: -
D gene: -
CDR3 protein: CASKDAAGAGYTF
CDR3 DNA: TGTGCCAGCAAGGATGCGGCGGGTGCTGGCTACACCTTC

V gene: TRBV4-1
J gene: TRBJ2-3
clone size: -
D gene: -
CDR3 protein: CASSQEPAGAATDTQYF
CDR3 DNA: TGCGCCAGCAGCCAAGAGCCGGCGGGGGCCGCCACAGATACGCAGTATTTT

V gene: TRBV6-4
J gene: TRBJ2-1
clone size: -
D gene: -
CDR3 protein: CASSDSPGADYNEQFF
CDR3 DNA: TGTGCCAGCAGTGACTCCCCCGGGGCAGACTACAATGAGCAGTTCTTC

V gene: TRBV30
J gene: TRBJ2-7
clone size: once
D gene: -
CDR3 protein: CAWSPDPGDKGKEQYF
CDR3 DNA: TGTGCCTGGAGCCCAGACCCAGGGGACAAAGGTAAGGAGCAGTACTTC

V gene: TRBV6-1
J gene: TRBJ1-5
clone size: -
D gene: -
CDR3 protein: CASGAIGEPQHF
CDR3 DNA: TGTGCCAGCGGGGCTATAGGTGAACCCCAGCATTTT

V gene: TRBV6-5
J gene: TRBJ2-3
clone size: -
D gene: -
CDR3 protein: CASSLRPVTDTQYF
CDR3 DNA: TGTGCCAGCAGTCTAAGGCCCGTCACAGATACGCAGTATTTT

V gene: TRBV19
J gene: TRBJ1-4
clone size: -
D gene: TRBD1
CDR3 protein: CASQLRDRGEKLFF
CDR3 DNA: TGTGCCAGTCAACTCCGGGACAGGGGTGAAAAACTGTTTTTT

V gene: TRBV10-1
J gene: TRBJ1-1
clone size: few
D gene: -
CDR3 protein: CASRMDGPGEAFF
CDR3 DNA: TGCGCCAGCAGGATGGACGGCCCCGGTGAAGCTTTCTTT

V gene: TRBV7-2
J gene: TRBJ2-5
clone size: -
D gene: -
CDR3 protein: CASSLGGTTRETQYF
CDR3 DNA: TGTGCCAGCAGCTTAGGTGGGACCACCCGGGAGACCCAGTACTTC

V gene: TRBV11-3
J gene: TRBJ2-3
clone size: -
D gene: TRBD2
CDR3 protein: CASSLESSGIGTDTQYF
CDR3 DNA: TGTGCCAGCAGCTTAGAGTCTAGCGGGATCGGGACAGATACGCAGTATTTT

V gene: TRBV11-2
J gene: TRBJ2-5
clone size: -
D gene: TRBD1
CDR3 protein: CASSSLWTGETQYF
CDR3 DNA: TGTGCCAGCAGCTCACTTTGGACAGGAGAGACCCAGTACTTC

V gene: TRBV7-9
J gene: TRBJ2-3
clone size: -
D gene: -
CDR3 protein: CASSYDNLPSTDTQYF
CDR3 DNA: TGTGCCAGCAGCTATGACAATTTACCTAGCACAGATACGCAGTATTTT

V gene: TRBV7-6
J gene: TRBJ2-2
clone size: -
D gene: -
CDR3 protein: CASSLVNSANTGELFF
CDR3 DNA: TGTGCCAGCAGCTTAGTCAACAGCGCGAACACCGGGGAGCTGTTTTTT

V gene: TRBV27
J gene: TRBJ1-6
clone size: few
D gene: -
CDR3 protein: CASSLSSHLDLSSYNSPLHF
CDR3 DNA: TGTGCCAGCAGTTTATCAAGCCATTTGGACCTAAGCTCCTATAATTCACCCCTCCACTTT

V gene: TRBV5-4
J gene: TRBJ2-3
clone size: -
D gene: -
CDR3 protein: CASSLIPHTDTQYF
CDR3 DNA: TGTGCCAGCAGTCTCATCCCCCACACAGATACGCAGTATTTT

V gene: TRBV25-1
J gene: TRBJ2-2
clone size: -
D gene: TRBD2
CDR3 protein: CASSGPGLAGVGELFF
CDR3 DNA: TGTGCCAGCAGTGGACCGGGACTAGCGGGAGTAGGGGAGCTGTTTTTT

V gene: TRBV19
J gene: TRBJ2-7
clone size: -
D gene: TRBD1
CDR3 protein: CASSTLRWDRGNLPEQYF
CDR3 DNA: TGTGCCAGTAGTACCCTCCGATGGGACAGGGGGAATCTACCCGAGCAGTACTTC

V gene: TRBV5-6
J gene: TRBJ2-1
clone size: -
D gene: -
CDR3 protein: CASSSDNEQFF
CDR3 DNA: TGTGCCAGCAGCTCGGACAATGAGCAGTTCTTC

V gene: TRBV15
J gene: TRBJ2-2
clone size: -
D gene: -
CDR3 protein: CATEGPGRTTGELFF
CDR3 DNA: TGTGCCACCGAAGGGCCAGGGAGAACCACCGGGGAGCTGTTTTTT

V gene: TRBV30
J gene: TRBJ2-7
clone size: -
D gene: -
CDR3 protein: CAWSRSSYEQYF
CDR3 DNA: TGTGCCTGGAGTAGGTCCTCCTACGAGCAGTACTTC

V gene: TRBV5-1
J gene: TRBJ2-6
clone size: -
D gene: TRBD2
CDR3 protein: CASSLGGSPSGANVLTF
CDR3 DNA: TGCGCCAGCAGCCTGGGGGGGTCCCCCTCTGGGGCCAACGTCCTGACTTTC

V gene: TRBV9
J gene: TRBJ2-1
clone size: -
D gene: TRBD2
CDR3 protein: CASSPPRAGARNEQFF
CDR3 DNA: TGTGCCAGCAGCCCCCCTCGGGCGGGAGCCCGCAATGAGCAGTTCTTC

V gene: TRBV4-1
J gene: TRBJ1-2
clone size: -
D gene: -
CDR3 protein: CASSQSRTGAEGGYTF
CDR3 DNA: TGCGCCAGCAGCCAAAGCCGAACGGGGGCAGAGGGAGGCTACACCTTC

V gene: TRBV12-5
J gene: TRBJ2-1
clone size: -
D gene: TRBD1
CDR3 protein: CASGRTGTGNEQFF
CDR3 DNA: TGTGCTAGTGGCAGGACAGGGACAGGCAATGAGCAGTTCTTC

V gene: TRBV19
J gene: TRBJ2-2
clone size: once
D gene: -
CDR3 protein: CASKRYTGELFF
CDR3 DNA: TGTGCCAGTAAGCGGTACACCGGGGAGCTGTTTTTT

V gene: TRBV7-9
J gene: TRBJ1-2
clone size: -
D gene: -
CDR3 protein: CASSLARERYTF
CDR3 DNA: TGTGCCAGCAGCTTAGCCAGGGAACGCTACACCTTC

V gene: TRBV7-9
J gene: TRBJ2-7
clone size: once
D gene: TRBD1
CDR3 protein: CASSLVFRTGAYEQYF
CDR3 DNA: TGTGCCAGCAGCTTAGTTTTTCGGACAGGGGCCTACGAGCAGTACTTC

V gene: TRBV20-1
J gene: TRBJ2-1
clone size: -
D gene: -
CDR3 protein: CSAPAYNEQFF
CDR3 DNA: TGCAGTGCTCCCGCCTACAATGAGCAGTTCTTC

V gene: TRBV19
J gene: TRBJ1-4
clone size: -
D gene: -
CDR3 protein: CASTGRATNEKLFF
CDR3 DNA: TGTGCCAGTACCGGCAGGGCAACTAATGAAAAACTGTTTTTT

V gene: TRBV5-1
J gene: TRBJ2-5
clone size: once
D gene: TRBD2
CDR3 protein: CASSLGRGGETQYF
CDR3 DNA: TGCGCCAGCAGCTTGGGGCGGGGAGGGGAGACCCAGTACTTC

V gene: TRBV7-2
J gene: TRBJ1-2
clone size: -
D gene: -
CDR3 protein: CASSLDHAYGYTF
CDR3 DNA: TGTGCCAGCAGCTTGGACCACGCCTATGGCTACACCTTC

V gene: TRBV10-3
J gene: TRBJ1-5
clone size: -
D gene: -
CDR3 protein: CAISNEEVLNQPQHF
CDR3 DNA: TGTGCCATCAGCAATGAGGAGGTGCTCAATCAGCCCCAGCATTTT

V gene: TRBV10-3
J gene: TRBJ2-2
clone size: -
D gene: -
CDR3 protein: CAISEASLTGELFF
CDR3 DNA: TGTGCCATCAGTGAGGCCAGCCTCACCGGGGAGCTGTTTTTT

V gene: TRBV7-9
J gene: TRBJ2-5
clone size: -
D gene: TRBD2
CDR3 protein: CASSLPSSGQETQYF
CDR3 DNA: TGTGCCAGCAGCTTACCGTCTAGCGGACAAGAGACCCAGTACTTC

V gene: TRBV5-1
J gene: TRBJ2-4
clone size: -
D gene: TRBD1
CDR3 protein: CASSETGSVFGYF
CDR3 DNA: TGCGCCAGCAGTGAGACAGGGTCCGTCTTTGGGTACTTC

V gene: TRBV18
J gene: TRBJ1-1
clone size: once
D gene: TRBD1
CDR3 protein: CASSLLDRGQGAEAFF
CDR3 DNA: TGTGCCAGCTCCCTCCTGGACAGGGGGCAGGGGGCTGAAGCTTTCTTT

V gene: TRBV7-8
J gene: TRBJ1-5
clone size: -
D gene: -
CDR3 protein: CASSLDGQQPQHF
CDR3 DNA: TGTGCCAGCAGCTTAGACGGACAGCAGCCCCAGCATTTT

V gene: TRBV19
J gene: TRBJ2-2
clone size: -
D gene: TRBD1
CDR3 protein: CASTPTGTGELFF
CDR3 DNA: TGTGCCAGTACCCCGACAGGGACCGGGGAGCTGTTTTTT

V gene: TRBV7-9
J gene: TRBJ2-3
clone size: once
D gene: TRBD1
CDR3 protein: CASSKTGRTDTQYF
CDR3 DNA: TGTGCCAGCAGCAAGACAGGGCGCACAGATACGCAGTATTTT

V gene: TRBV30
J gene: TRBJ2-3
clone size: -
D gene: -
CDR3 protein: CAWSGKGTDTQYF
CDR3 DNA: TGTGCCTGGAGTGGGAAGGGGACAGATACGCAGTATTTT

V gene: TRBV7-9
J gene: TRBJ1-4
clone size: once
D gene: TRBD1
CDR3 protein: CASSTKTGGEEKLFF
CDR3 DNA: TGTGCCAGCAGCACCAAGACAGGGGGAGAGGAAAAACTGTTTTTT

V gene: TRBV2
J gene: TRBJ2-3
clone size: -
D gene: -
CDR3 protein: CASSPTDTQYF
CDR3 DNA: TGTGCCAGCAGCCCCACAGATACGCAGTATTTT

V gene: TRBV9
J gene: TRBJ1-5
clone size: -
D gene: -
CDR3 protein: CASSVGKANQPQHF
CDR3 DNA: TGTGCCAGCAGCGTAGGGAAGGCGAATCAGCCCCAGCATTTT

V gene: TRBV9
J gene: TRBJ2-5
clone size: -
D gene: -
CDR3 protein: CASSPSSFQETQYF
CDR3 DNA: TGTGCCAGCAGCCCCTCTAGCTTTCAAGAGACCCAGTACTTC